This entry lists 30 T cell receptor beta chains sequenced from one sample in a study of graft-versus-host responses after intestinal transplantation. No cognate antigen is known for these TCRs. Clones were sequenced by immunoSEQ multiplex PCR, and TCRdb holds only the in-frame ones, with some missing. The profile covers about 90,000 clones, with around 90% appearing a single time and 0.35% taken by the ten largest. The sequencing used unstimulated CD4+ T cells sorted from spleen or lymph node cells, collected before transplant. These TCRs come from a human donor who was the organ donor for an intestinal transplant.

The rearrangement uses TRBV5-4 and TRBJ2-5; the D gene is possibly TRBD2 (5 bases). Germline V CDR1 and CDR2: SGHNT, YYREEE (reference sequence). The CDR3 consists of 14 residues. V was pared by 6 bases and J by 1 base, with 13 bases between. The CDR3 reads CASMVSAAQETQYF. The CDR3 bases are TGTGCCAGCATGGTTTCAGCGGCCCAAGAGACCCAGTACTTC.

This chain links TRBV19 with TRBJ1-1, with 7 bases that match TRBD1. The length of the CDR3 is 14 residues. Germline V CDR1 and CDR2: LNHDA, SQIVND (reference sequence). V lost 5 bases and J lost 2; bases outside the gene matches: 5. The CDR3 here is CASSVGGGNTEAFF. The CDR3 DNA follows: TGTGCCAGTAGTGTCGGAGGGGGCAACACTGAAGCTTTCTTT.

The V call is TRBV6-1, the J call TRBJ2-7; tentatively, D is TRBD2 (5 bases). Germline CDR1 and CDR2: MNHNS and SASEGT. Trimming took 2 bases from V and 6 from J, leaving 26 bases between them. The CDR3 consists of 18 residues. The CDR3 nucleotides read TGTGCCAGCAGTGAACTTGTTAGCGCAAGCCATTGGGTTTGCGAGCAGTACTTC. The encoded protein is CASSELVSASHWVCEQYF.

The genes are TRBV27 and TRBJ1-1; TRBD1 might be the D (5 bases). This CDR3 spans 14 amino acids. V gave up 2 bases and J gave up 11 bases, with 18 bases separating them. The germline V gene encodes CDR1 MNHEY and CDR2 SMNVEV (reference sequence). CDR3 in amino acids: CASSLQGAGGGAFF. CDR3 DNA: TGTGCCAGCAGTTTACAGGGTGCCGGGGGTGGGGCTTTCTTT.

This clone was counted once. The rearrangement links TRBV7-3 to TRBJ2-1, with TRBD2 matching 13 bases. The CDR3 extends over 15 amino acids. The ends lost 4 bases at V and 7 bases at J; junction bases unmatched: 4. Germline V lookup: CDR1 SGHTA, CDR2 FQGTGA. The CDR3 nucleotides are TGTGCCAGCAGCTCACTAGCGGGGGGGCCGAATGAGCAGTTCTTC. Its translation is CASSSLAGGPNEQFF.

The chain couples TRBV29-1 to TRBJ2-2; D is undetermined. CDR3 length: 13 residues. The V gene lost 5 bases and the J gene lost 7 bases, with 14 bases spanning the gap. Germline V gene data show CDR1 as SQVTM and CDR2 as ANQGSEA. CDR3 coding DNA: TGCAGCGTTTCGAGGAGCCAACGCGGGGAGCTGTTTTTT. This translates into CSVSRSQRGELFF.

The chain uses TRBV27 and TRBJ2-1, with a possible D match to TRBD1 (6 bases). Deletions cut 2 bases from V and 12 bases from J, with 17 bases between. CDR3 length equals 14 residues. CDR1 is MNHEY, CDR2 SMNVEV, per germline (reference sequence). The CDR3 loop reads CASSLKQGRLVQFF. CDR3 sequence (DNA): TGTGCCAGCAGTTTAAAGCAGGGGCGGTTAGTGCAGTTCTTC.

The gene calls are TRBV4-1 and TRBJ2-5; D is uncertain. The CDR3 sequence is 13 residues long. Trimming shortened V by 1 base and J by 5 bases, and 8 bases separated the two germline ends. Germline CDR1 and CDR2: MGHRA and YSYEKL. CDR3 bases: TGCGCCAGCAGCCAAGGGCCTCTGGAGACCCAGTACTTC. It is translated as CASSQGPLETQYF.

The chain combines TRBV27 with TRBJ2-1; 10 bases line up with TRBD2. From germline, CDR1 is MNHEY and CDR2 SMNVEV (reference sequence). There are 15 residues in the CDR3. With 6 bases clipped from V and 9 bases from J, the junction kept 11 bases outside the gene matches. The CDR3, as DNA: TGTGCCAGCAGAACTAGCGGGAATCCCGGGGGTGAGCAGTTCTTC. It codes for CASRTSGNPGGEQFF.

This clone was seen just once. The genes are TRBV11-2 and TRBJ2-7; D may be TRBD2 (6 bases). Deletions cut 5 bases from V and 1 base from J, with 24 bases between. Germline V gene data show CDR1 as SGHAT and CDR2 as FQNNGV. This CDR3 is 18 amino acids long. The CDR3 DNA sequence: TGTGCCAGCAGCCCCCGTCGCCCCGCCTCCAGCGGGTCCTACGAGCAGTACTTC. Translation gives CASSPRRPASSGSYEQYF.

The chain uses TRBV7-3 and TRBJ1-6; D ambiguous. Trimming shortened V by 3 bases and J by 8 bases, and 8 bases separated the two germline ends. Germline values: CDR1 SGHTA, CDR2 FQGTGA. This CDR3 comprises 13 residues. DNA for the CDR3: TGTGCCAGCAGCTTGACACGAGATTCACCCCTCCACTTT. Protein product: CASSLTRDSPLHF.

The V gene is TRBV9, the J gene TRBJ2-5, with D perhaps matching TRBD1 (6 bases). The CDR3 runs 15 residues. Germline values: CDR1 SGDLS, CDR2 YYNGEE. With 0 bases removed from V and 5 bases from J, the gap between germline ends came to 14 bases. DNA for the CDR3: TGTGCCAGCAGCGTAGGGCAGGGGCTAGGGGAGACCCAGTACTTC. Protein sequence: CASSVGQGLGETQYF.

The gene calls are TRBV18 and TRBJ2-5; D is perhaps TRBD2 (6 bases). Germline CDR1 reads KGHSH; CDR2 reads LQKENI. This CDR3 is 18 amino acids long. Trimming pared 3 bases from V and 0 bases from J, leaving 20 bases between. The CDR3 is CASSPREAAGSYQETQYF. The CDR3 region has the DNA TGTGCCAGCTCACCCCGAGAAGCGGCGGGATCGTACCAAGAGACCCAGTACTTC.

The chain links TRBV29-1 to TRBJ2-3; D ambiguous. CDR1 SQVTM and CDR2 ANQGSEA come from the germline V gene. V lost 3 bases and J 1 base, leaving 11 bases between the germline ends. The CDR3 extends over 14 amino acids. CDR3 sequence (DNA): TGCAGCGTTGAGTGGAGCTCCCGCACAGATACGCAGTATTTT. Translating gives CSVEWSSRTDTQYF.

The J gene is TRBJ2-2, the V gene TRBV5-1; the D call may be TRBD1 or TRBD2 (5 bases each). Germline V gene data show CDR1 as SGHRS and CDR2 as YFSETQ. The CDR3 has 14 amino acids. V was clipped by 4 bases and J by 4 bases, with 11 bases between them. The CDR3 reads CASSVGRGTGELFF. The CDR3 nucleotides are TGCGCCAGCAGCGTGGGACGAGGCACCGGGGAGCTGTTTTTT.

Details on this clone: One end of the junction fails to match germline, which may point to a read error. This sequence joins TRBV9 and TRBJ2-3; 9 bases align to TRBD2. The CDR3 has 18 amino acids. From germline, CDR1 is SGDLS and CDR2 YYNGEE. The CDR3 loop is CASSSSGIHLFSRDTQYF. In nucleotides, the CDR3 is TGTGCCAGCAGCTCTAGCGGGATACACTTATTTAGCAGAGATACGCAGTATTTT.

This clone was seen more than once but under ten times. The rearrangement joins TRBV2 to TRBJ2-2, with 12 bases matching TRBD1. Germline assignment: CDR1 SNHLY and CDR2 FYNNEI. The length of the CDR3 is 14 residues. V dropped 7 bases and J dropped 5; count of bases not matched to a gene: 2. The CDR3 reads CASKGQGATGELFF. The CDR3 region has the DNA TGTGCCAGCAAGGGACAGGGGGCAACCGGGGAGCTGTTTTTT.

This clone was recorded once. V usage is TRBV15 and J usage is TRBJ1-4; a possible D gene is TRBD1 (6 bases). This CDR3 is 18 amino acids long. The germline gives CDR1 LNHNV, CDR2 YYDKDF (reference sequence). Trimming shortened V by 1 base and J by 0 bases, and 15 bases separated the two germline ends. The CDR3 bases are TGTGCCACCAGCAGAGGAGGGGGGGCCGCCGCAACTAATGAAAAACTGTTTTTT. The encoded protein is CATSRGGGAAATNEKLFF.

V is TRBV27 and J is TRBJ1-1, with a tentative D call TRBD1 (6 bases). The V end was cut by 6 bases, the J end by 1 base, with 21 bases between. Germline V gene sequence: CDR1 MNHEY, CDR2 SMNVEV (reference sequence). The CDR3 sequence is 17 residues long. The CDR3 region is CASRPVRGGVKNTEAFF. CDR3 nucleotides: TGTGCCAGCAGACCAGTTAGGGGGGGGGTAAAGAACACTGAAGCTTTCTTT.

This clone was seen only once. The chain combines TRBV6-1 with TRBJ2-2; D is possibly TRBD2 (6 bases). V was cut by 4 bases and J by 4 bases, with 19 bases left in between. CDR3 length equals 17 residues. Germline V gives CDR1 MNHNS, CDR2 SASEGT. Written as DNA, the CDR3 is TGTGCCAGCAGTGGAAGGATGGCGGGATGGGGCACCGGGGAGCTGTTTTTT. This gives the protein CASSGRMAGWGTGELFF.

The V call is TRBV28, the J call TRBJ2-7; perhaps TRBD1 as D (5 bases). This CDR3 contains 14 residues. Germline V gene lookup returns CDR1 MDHEN and CDR2 SYDVKM. The V gene lost 6 bases and the J gene lost 5 bases, with 17 bases spanning the gap. This CDR3 reads CASRPGSPPNEQYF. Here the CDR3 DNA reads TGTGCCAGCAGACCAGGGTCCCCTCCCAACGAGCAGTACTTC. Variable domain in full (rest from reference TRBV28 and TRBJ2-7): DVKVTQSSRYLVKRTGEKVFLECVQDMDHENMFWYRQDPGLGLRLIYFSYDVKMKEKGDIPEGYSVSREKKERFSLILESASTNQTSMYLCASRPGSPPNEQYFGPGTRLTVT.

The chain combines TRBV11-3 with TRBJ2-7; no clear D. The CDR3 consists of 12 residues. V shed 5 bases and J shed 0 bases, with 5 bases lying between them. Germline lookup yields CDR1 SGHNT and CDR2 YENEEA. CDR3: CASSLSSYEQYF. The CDR3 region has the DNA TGTGCCAGCAGCCTGAGCTCCTACGAGCAGTACTTC.

V gene TRBV5-1 combines with J gene TRBJ2-7; TRBD1 aligns across 9 bases. The CDR3 has 14 amino acids. V was pared by 5 bases and J by 6 bases, with 9 bases of the junction left unmatched. In germline, CDR1 is SGHRS, CDR2 YFSETQ. The CDR3 sequence: CASSLGQGTVEQYF. In nucleotides, the CDR3 is TGCGCCAGCAGTCTGGGACAGGGAACCGTCGAGCAGTACTTC. The full variable domain, in which reference TRBV5-1 and TRBJ2-7 provide the parts outside the CDR3, is KAGVTQTPRYLIKTRGQQVTLSCSPISGHRSVSWYQQTPGQGLQFLFEYFSETQRNKGNFPGRFSGRQFSNSRSEMNVSTLELGDSALYLCASSLGQGTVEQYFGPGTRLTVT.

Points on this clone: Other DNA sequences from this sample encode an identical CDR3 as well. This rearrangement joins TRBV5-1 to TRBJ2-6; D unresolved. V shed 0 bases and J shed 0 bases, with 4 bases lying between them. Germline CDR1 and CDR2: SGHRS and YFSETQ. CDR3 length: 15 residues. The CDR3 nucleotides are TGCGCCAGCAGCTTGGGAGTCTCTGGGGCCAACGTCCTGACTTTC. Amino acid sequence: CASSLGVSGANVLTF.

This chain connects TRBV5-1 to TRBJ2-5; 12 bases line up with TRBD2. CDR1 is SGHRS and CDR2 is YFSETQ in the germline V gene. This CDR3 is 13 amino acids long. J lost 11 bases, V lost 1 base, and 3 bases had no gene match. The CDR3 DNA sequence: TGCGCCAGCAGCTTGTTTCTAGCGGGAGGGCAGTACTTC. Protein product: CASSLFLAGGQYF.

J is TRBJ2-1 and V is TRBV10-2, with 14 bases fitting TRBD2. Germline values: CDR1 WSHSY, CDR2 SAAADI. This CDR3 has 18 amino acids. Losses at the gene ends were 5 bases for V and 3 bases for J; bases not matched to a gene: 9. The CDR3 region is CASSLGLAGVPGYNEQFF. The CDR3 coding sequence is TGCGCCAGCAGTTTGGGACTAGCGGGAGTACCCGGCTACAATGAGCAGTTCTTC.

The chain couples TRBV2 to TRBJ1-6; 7 bases are shared with TRBD1. Unmatched junction bases numbered 9, after V lost 7 bases and J lost 9 bases. Germline-derived CDR1 and CDR2 are SNHLY and FYNNEI. The CDR3 is made up of 14 amino acids. The CDR3 region is CASTLQGRSSPLHF. In nucleotides, the CDR3 is TGTGCCAGCACCCTACAGGGGAGAAGTTCACCCCTCCACTTT. Using reference TRBV2 and TRBJ1-6 for the parts outside the CDR3, the full variable domain is EPEVTQTPSHQVTQMGQEVILRCVPISNHLYFYWYRQILGQKVEFLVSFYNNEISEKSEIFDDQFSVERPDGSNFTLKIRSTKLEDSAMYFCASTLQGRSSPLHFGNGTRLTVT.

The rearrangement uses TRBV6-5 and TRBJ1-1; D is unclear. Per the germline V gene, CDR1 is MNHEY and CDR2 is SVGAGI. The CDR3 covers 12 residues. V was trimmed by 6 bases and J by 4 bases, leaving 9 bases between them. The CDR3: CASRRSGTEAFF. In DNA form, the CDR3 reads TGTGCCAGCAGGAGGTCGGGCACTGAAGCTTTCTTT.

J is TRBJ1-1 and V is TRBV20-1; D is uncertain. This CDR3 has 10 residues. Looked up from germline, CDR1 is DFQATT and CDR2 is SNEGSKA (reference sequence). Trimming cost V 5 bases and J 7 bases, with 8 bases left between them. CDR3 coding DNA: TGCAGTGCTGTTGGACTTGAAGCTTTCTTT. Its protein product is CSAVGLEAFF.

The CDR3 DNA is TGTGCCAGCAGTGGCGGACTAGCGGGACAGTACTTC. Amino acid sequence: CASSGGLAGQYF. This chain uses TRBV2 with TRBJ2-7; TRBD2 agrees at 12 bases. Germline CDR1 SNHLY, CDR2 FYNNEI. The CDR3 has 12 amino acids. J was trimmed by 10 bases and V by 4 bases; bases with no gene match: 2.